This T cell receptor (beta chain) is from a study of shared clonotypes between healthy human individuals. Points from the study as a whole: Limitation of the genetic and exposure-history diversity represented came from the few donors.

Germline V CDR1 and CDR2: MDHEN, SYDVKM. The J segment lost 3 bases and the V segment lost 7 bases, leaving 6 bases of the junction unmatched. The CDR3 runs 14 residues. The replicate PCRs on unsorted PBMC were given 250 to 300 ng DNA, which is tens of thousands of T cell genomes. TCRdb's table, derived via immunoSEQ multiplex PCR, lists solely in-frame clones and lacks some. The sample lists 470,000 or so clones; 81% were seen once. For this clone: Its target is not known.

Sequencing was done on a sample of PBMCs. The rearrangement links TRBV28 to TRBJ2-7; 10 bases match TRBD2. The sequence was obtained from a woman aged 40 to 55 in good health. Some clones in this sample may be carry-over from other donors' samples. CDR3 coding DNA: TGTGCCAGCATCGCCGGGACTAGCGACTACGAGCAGTACTTC. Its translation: CASIAGTSDYEQYF.